The 19 T cell receptor beta chains below were found in one sample sequenced in a study of blood T cell repertoires in COVID-19. Sequenced by immunoSEQ multiplex PCR; TCRdb stores in-frame clones only, minus some. The profile shows 340,000 or so clones, 80% to 90% of them singletons. The specimen sequenced was PBMCs or T cells enriched from blood (not recorded which). The receptors shown here come from a woman between 35 and 50 years old with acute COVID-19.

The chain links TRBV5-6 to TRBJ2-1, with D possibly matching TRBD2 (5 bases). Germline assignment: CDR1 SGHDT and CDR2 YYEEEE. The CDR3 has 16 residues. Trimming removed 0 bases at V and 5 bases at J, with 15 bases between. In DNA form, the CDR3 reads TGTGCCAGCAGCTTGGTCGTCGGGGAGCTTCACAATGAGCAGTTCTTC. It is translated as CASSLVVGELHNEQFF.

The rearrangement joins TRBV28 to TRBJ2-1, with a tentative D call TRBD2 (5 bases). Germline CDR1 and CDR2: MDHEN and SYDVKM. CDR3 length: 13 residues. V was pared by 5 bases and J by 9 bases, with 14 bases between. CDR3 region: CASSRRALSEQFF. CDR3 DNA sequence: TGTGCCAGCAGTCGGCGGGCTCTTAGTGAGCAGTTCTTC.

The V call is TRBV5-4, the J call TRBJ2-5, with 9 bases lining up with TRBD1. From germline, CDR1 is SGHNT and CDR2 YYREEE (reference sequence). V shed 0 bases, J shed 5 bases, and the junction held 8 bases outside the gene matches. The CDR3 sequence is 16 residues long. Here the CDR3 reads CASSLALGTGRETQYF. CDR3 in DNA: TGTGCCAGCAGCTTGGCCCTCGGGACAGGGAGGGAGACCCAGTACTTC.

The J gene is TRBJ1-2, the V gene TRBV5-3; D remains ambiguous. TRBV5-3 is flagged as an ORF with uncertain function. Trimming removed 4 bases from V and 2 bases from J, with 21 bases in between. The CDR3 length is 17 residues. Here the CDR3 reads CARSHVTLEGRNYGYTF. Here the CDR3 DNA reads TGTGCCAGAAGCCACGTTACCCTCGAGGGAAGGAACTATGGCTACACCTTC.

This clone occurred once. The chain recombines TRBV6-2 or TRBV6-3 with TRBJ2-5, with 8 bases lining up with TRBD2. J was trimmed by 4 bases and V by 2 bases; bases with no gene match: 12. This CDR3 region has 17 residues. Germline assignment: CDR1 MNHEY and CDR2 SVGEGT. The CDR3 DNA follows: TGTGCCAGCAGTTACCCGAAGGGCGGGGGGAGGCTAGAGACCCAGTACTTC. It encodes CASSYPKGGGRLETQYF.

The CDR3 DNA sequence: TGTGCCTATGGGGGACAGGAAGACGATGAGCAGTTCTTC. Translated: CAYGGQEDDEQFF. The chain recombines TRBV30 with TRBJ2-1; the match to TRBD1 covers 8 bases. Germline assignment: CDR1 GTSNPN and CDR2 SVGIG (reference sequence). J was trimmed by 8 bases and V by 7 bases; bases with no gene match: 10. CDR3 length: 13 residues.

This clone was observed once. The J gene is TRBJ1-1, the V gene TRBV5-1, with TRBD1 as a possible D gene (5 bases). The CDR3 spans 12 residues. In germline, CDR1 is SGHRS, CDR2 YFSETQ. V was cut by 3 bases and J by 6 bases, with 9 bases left in between. This CDR3 reads CASSSSGAEAFF. The DNA for the CDR3 is TGCGCCAGCAGCTCGTCGGGGGCTGAAGCTTTCTTT.

The J gene is TRBJ2-7, the V gene TRBV4-3, with TRBD1 as a possible D gene (6 bases). Germline-derived CDR1 and CDR2 are LGHNA and YSLEER. This CDR3 has 14 residues. Trimming shortened V by 6 bases and J by 3 bases, and 15 bases separated the two germline ends. CDR3: CASRNGQPHYEQYF. The CDR3 DNA sequence: TGCGCCAGCAGAAACGGACAGCCACACTACGAGCAGTACTTC.

The chain joins TRBV7-2 to TRBJ1-2, with D possibly being TRBD1 (5 bases). The CDR3 has 17 residues. The germline V and J ends were trimmed by 1 base and 8 bases, with 23 bases remaining between them. Germline V gives CDR1 SGHTA, CDR2 FQGNSA. The chain's CDR3 is CASSLGARARGVYGYTF. Here the CDR3 DNA reads TGTGCCAGCAGCTTAGGGGCCCGCGCTCGGGGGGTCTACGGCTACACCTTC.

The chain recombines TRBV5-1 with TRBJ2-3, with D perhaps matching TRBD2 (6 bases). Germline V gene sequence: CDR1 SGHRS, CDR2 YFSETQ. This CDR3 is built from 14 residues. Trimming stripped 4 bases from V and 1 base from J, with 10 bases between. The CDR3 DNA follows: TGCGCCAGCAGCCCCGGGGGAGGCACAGATACGCAGTATTTT. It is translated as CASSPGGGTDTQYF.

This chain connects TRBV5-1 to TRBJ1-1, with 9 positions matching TRBD1. The CDR3 spans 15 residues. The V gene end was trimmed by 4 bases and the J gene end by 1 base; junction bases not matched to a gene: 5. Germline loops: CDR1 SGHRS, CDR2 YFSETQ. CDR3 in amino acids: CASSPGQGTNTEAFF. The CDR3 coding sequence is TGCGCCAGCAGCCCCGGACAGGGGACGAACACTGAAGCTTTCTTT.

The rearrangement links TRBV9 to TRBJ1-2, with D perhaps TRBD1 (5 bases). CDR1 is SGDLS, CDR2 YYNGEE, per germline. The CDR3 sequence is 15 residues long. Between the trimmed V and J ends, which lost 2 bases and 7 bases, there was a span of 18 bases. The CDR3 loop reads CASSVGGSTAGGYTF. The CDR3 bases are TGTGCCAGCAGCGTGGGGGGGTCCACGGCGGGTGGCTACACCTTC. The variable domain in full, completed from reference TRBV9 and TRBJ1-2, reads DSGVTQTPKHLITATGQRVTLRCSPRSGDLSVYWYQQSLDQGLQFLIQYYNGEERAKGNILERFSAQQFPDLHSELNLSSLELGDSALYFCASSVGGSTAGGYTFGSGTRLTVV.

V usage is TRBV7-2 and J usage is TRBJ2-2; TRBD1 aligns across 10 bases. The CDR3 is 17 amino acids. Germline loops: CDR1 SGHTA, CDR2 FQGNSA. With V trimmed by 5 bases and J by 6 bases, 12 bases remained unmatched. The CDR3 coding sequence is TGTGCCAGCAGCCTACAGGGACAGGGGTTCGTATCCGGGGAGCTGTTTTTT. It encodes CASSLQGQGFVSGELFF. The full variable domain, rest sourced from reference TRBV7-2 and TRBJ2-2, is GAGVSQSPSNKVTEKGKDVELRCDPISGHTALYWYRQSLGQGLEFLIYFQGNSAPDKSGLPSDRFSAERTGGSVSTLTIQRTQQEDSAVYLCASSLQGQGFVSGELFFGEGSRLTVL.

The J gene is TRBJ2-7, the V gene TRBV7-3; D is unresolved. V was clipped by 1 base and J by 3 bases, with 7 bases between them. The germline V gene encodes CDR1 SGHTA and CDR2 FQGTGA. The CDR3 extends over 13 amino acids. CDR3 region: CASSLSPIYEQYF. In nucleotides, the CDR3 is TGTGCCAGCAGCTTAAGTCCTATCTACGAGCAGTACTTC.

This clone has just one count. The rearrangement uses TRBV4-2 and TRBJ2-1, with D hard to call. The length of the CDR3 is 14 residues. Per germline, CDR1 LGHNA and CDR2 YNFKEQ. Trimming took 0 bases from V and 8 from J, leaving 11 bases between them. The CDR3 sequence is CASSQDHGNDEQFF. The DNA of the CDR3 is TGTGCCAGCAGCCAAGATCACGGTAACGATGAGCAGTTCTTC.

The table lists this clone with a few counts. V usage is TRBV2 and J usage is TRBJ2-1, with 8 bases that match TRBD2. V was clipped by 9 bases and J by 4 bases; unmatched bases: 5. The CDR3 sequence is 13 residues long. Germline V gene data show CDR1 as SNHLY and CDR2 as FYNNEI. CDR3 bases: TGTGCCAGGCGGGGGGCGGAATACAATGAGCAGTTCTTC. The encoded protein is CARRGAEYNEQFF.

About this clone: The junction and the germline gene differ at one end; a read error may be behind it. The chain employs TRBV29-1 and TRBJ1-2; 11 bases agree with TRBD1. The V gene's germline CDR1 is SQVTM and CDR2 ANQGSEA. This CDR3 has 13 amino acids. The CDR3 nucleotides are TGCAGCGTGACCCCTTGGACAGGGGGCGCCCATTCCTTC. As protein: CSVTPWTGGAHSF.

The gene calls are TRBV6-7 and TRBJ2-1, with TRBD2 as a possible D gene (5 bases). TRBV6-7 is an ORF; its function is uncertain. Trimming stripped 4 bases from V and 6 bases from J, with 37 bases between. This CDR3 is built from 22 residues. The CDR3, as DNA: TGTGCCAGCAGTTCTCTCCATCAAGCCCCAGGCACCACAGCGGCCGCTTTCAATGAGCAGTTCTTC. Encoded protein: CASSSLHQAPGTTAAAFNEQFF.

The genes are TRBV27 and TRBJ1-2, with D possibly matching TRBD1 (6 bases). Germline CDR1 and CDR2: MNHEY and SMNVEV (reference sequence). The CDR3 is 16 amino acids. The V end was cut by 5 bases, the J end by 6 bases, with 22 bases between. DNA for the CDR3: TGTGCCAGCAGTCAAGCTCAGTGGATAGGGGGAAATGGCTACACCTTC. Translation: CASSQAQWIGGNGYTF.